This T cell receptor beta chain stems from a study of T cell responses to AZD1222 COVID-19 vaccine. Profiled with immunoSEQ multiplex PCR; TCRdb holds only in-frame clones, not every one. The data show 110,000 to 150,000 clones, roughly 92% seen once. Study results and caveats: Repertoires were obtained only post-peak T cell response.

With 5 bases removed from V and 1 base from J, the gap between germline ends came to 7 bases. This CDR3 has 13 amino acids. Per germline, CDR1 WNHNN and CDR2 SYGVQD (reference sequence). In regard to this clone: Its antigen is unidentified.

This sequence originates from an adult in good health. The sample was peripheral blood, taken on day 0 of AZD1222 vaccination. The chain carries TRBV10-1 and TRBJ2-3; D is unclear. The CDR3 DNA is TGCGCCAGCAGTCAAACAGGCACAGATACGCAGTATTTT. Translation: CASSQTGTDTQYF.